These 22 T cell receptor beta chains share one sample of origin, sequenced in a study of shared clonotypes between healthy human individuals. Sequenced by immunoSEQ multiplex PCR; TCRdb stores in-frame clones only, minus some. The sample includes millions of clones, around 94% of them seen just once. The material sequenced was naive CD4+ T cells sorted from blood. Stated subset: CD45RA+ positively selected. The receptors originated from a man aged 18 to 29 in good health.

This rearrangement joins TRBV25-1 to TRBJ2-4; D might be TRBD2 (5 bases). This CDR3 is built from 17 residues. V lost 4 bases, J lost 3 bases, and 19 bases lay in between. Germline assignment: CDR1 MGHDK and CDR2 SYGVNS. Here the CDR3 reads CASSAPPGVEGKNIQYF. CDR3 in DNA: TGTGCCAGCAGTGCCCCCCCCGGGGTTGAGGGCAAAAACATTCAGTACTTC.

This chain connects TRBV30 to TRBJ2-5; weak D call: TRBD2 (7 bases). The V gene lost 2 bases and the J gene lost 5 bases, with 18 bases spanning the gap. This CDR3 has 15 amino acids. Germline V gene sequence: CDR1 GTSNPN, CDR2 SVGIG (reference sequence). The CDR3 protein is CAWSSLMGGPETQYF. The DNA of the CDR3 is TGTGCCTGGAGTTCTCTGATGGGGGGGCCTGAGACCCAGTACTTC. Combining the CDR3 with reference TRBV30 and TRBJ2-5 gives the whole variable domain SQTIHQWPATLVQPVGSPLSLECTVEGTSNPNLYWYRQAAGRGLQLLFYSVGIGQISSEVPQNLSASRPQDRQFILSSKKLLLSDSGFYLCAWSSLMGGPETQYFGPGTRLLVL.

The chain joins TRBV6-6 to TRBJ2-7; 8 nucleotides align to TRBD2. Germline V gene data show CDR1 as MNHNY and CDR2 as SVGAGI (reference sequence). There are 14 residues in the CDR3. Unmatched junction bases numbered 4, after V lost 4 bases and J lost 2 bases. CDR3 DNA: TGTGCCAGCAGTTTGTTAGCGGGAACCTACGAGCAGTACTTC. Protein sequence: CASSLLAGTYEQYF.

The CDR3 DNA is TGTGCCAGTAGTCACAACACAGGAGCAACTAATGAAAAACTGTTTTTT. It is translated as CASSHNTGATNEKLFF. The chain uses TRBV19 and TRBJ1-4; maybe TRBD1 (5 bases). The length of the CDR3 is 16 residues. Germline CDR1 and CDR2: LNHDA and SQIVND (reference sequence). V lost 5 bases to trimming and J lost 0 bases, with 13 bases between them.

The V and J genes are TRBV6-1 and TRBJ2-3; no reliable D call. The V gene lost 5 bases and the J gene lost 2 bases, with 5 bases spanning the gap. CDR1 MNHNS and CDR2 SASEGT come from the germline V gene. The CDR3 is 12 amino acids. The CDR3: CASSITTDTQYF. The CDR3 bases are TGTGCCAGCAGTATCACCACAGATACGCAGTATTTT.

Remarks on this clone: The sample contains more than one DNA sequence encoding this CDR3. The genes are TRBV5-4 and TRBJ2-3; D uncertain. Trimming stripped 0 bases from V and 0 bases from J, with 8 bases between. The CDR3 runs 15 residues. Germline V gene sequence: CDR1 SGHNT, CDR2 YYREEE (reference sequence). This chain's CDR3 is CASSLGGVSTDTQYF. CDR3 DNA: TGTGCCAGCAGCTTGGGTGGAGTTAGCACAGATACGCAGTATTTT. The full variable domain, with the rest looked up from reference TRBV5-4 and TRBJ2-3, is ETGVTQSPTHLIKTRGQQVTLRCSSQSGHNTVSWYQQALGQGPQFIFQYYREEENGRGNFPPRFSGLQFPNYSSELNVNALELDDSALYLCASSLGGVSTDTQYFGPGTRLTVL.

On this clone: This specimen includes other DNA sequences encoding the same CDR3. This chain connects TRBV5-1 to TRBJ2-3; 8 bases are shared with TRBD2. After removal of 4 bases from V and 0 bases from J, the junction contained 7 bases not matched to a gene. The CDR3 consists of 16 residues. Germline V gene data show CDR1 as SGHRS and CDR2 as YFSETQ. CDR3 residues: CASSPNSGTSTDTQYF. The DNA of the CDR3 is TGCGCCAGCAGCCCCAATAGCGGGACTAGCACAGATACGCAGTATTTT.

In DNA, the CDR3 is TGTGCCAGCAGCCCCAGGGGGAATCAGCCCCAGCATTTT. This gives the protein CASSPRGNQPQHF. The chain employs TRBV7-2 and TRBJ1-5, with TRBD1 matching over 7 bases. The J segment lost 4 bases and the V segment lost 5 bases, leaving 2 bases of the junction unmatched. Per the germline V gene, CDR1 is SGHTA and CDR2 is FQGNSA. CDR3 length: 13 amino acids.

This CDR3 reads CASSPPAGWNEKLFF. The CDR3 coding sequence is TGTGCCAGCTCACCACCGGCAGGATGGAATGAAAAACTGTTTTTT. The chain has TRBV18 and TRBJ1-4; D is unclear. Between the trimmed V and J ends, which lost 0 bases and 5 bases, there was a span of 10 bases. The CDR3 runs 15 residues. Germline CDR1 KGHSH, CDR2 LQKENI.

The chain carries TRBV2 and TRBJ2-1; TRBD2 agrees at 7 bases. Trimming removed 4 bases from V and 0 bases from J; junction bases left unmatched: 3. The CDR3 is 15 residues long. CDR1 SNHLY and CDR2 FYNNEI come from the germline V gene. DNA for the CDR3: TGTGCCAGCAGTGGTAGCGGGCTCTCCTACAATGAGCAGTTCTTC. It specifies CASSGSGLSYNEQFF.

On this clone itself: Different DNA sequences within this sample yield the same CDR3. V and J are TRBV11-2 and TRBJ2-3, with D unresolved. The germline V and J ends were trimmed by 0 bases and 4 bases, with 11 bases remaining between them. Germline assignment: CDR1 SGHAT and CDR2 FQNNGV. CDR3 length: 15 residues. The CDR3 DNA sequence: TGTGCCAGCAGCTTAGATTCCCGAGGCGCAGATACGCAGTATTTT. Residues: CASSLDSRGADTQYF.

This chain links TRBV19 with TRBJ1-6, with D possibly matching TRBD1 (6 bases). The CDR3 extends over 15 amino acids. V lost 4 bases to trimming and J lost 3 bases, with 10 bases between them. Germline CDR1 and CDR2: LNHDA and SQIVND (reference sequence). The CDR3 protein is CASSTGQFYNSPLHF. DNA for the CDR3: TGTGCCAGTAGTACCGGACAGTTCTATAATTCACCCCTCCACTTT.

The genes are TRBV6-6 and TRBJ2-1; D might be TRBD1 or TRBD2, each matching 6 bases. V lost 4 bases, J lost 2 bases, and 12 bases lay in between. In germline, CDR1 is MNHNY, CDR2 SVGAGI (reference sequence). The CDR3 length is 15 residues. The DNA for the CDR3 is TGTGCCAGCAGTTCCCGGGGGCAGACCTACAATGAGCAGTTCTTC. Amino acids: CASSSRGQTYNEQFF.

The chain is built from TRBV11-2 and TRBJ2-5; D is tentatively TRBD1 or TRBD2 (6 bases each). CDR1 SGHAT and CDR2 FQNNGV come from the germline V gene. Trimming removed 5 bases at V and 5 bases at J, with 27 bases between. CDR3 length: 18 amino acids. The CDR3 nucleotides are TGTGCCAGCAGCCCGATTCGGTTGGCCGGGGGCCCCCGGGAGACCCAGTACTTC. It specifies CASSPIRLAGGPRETQYF.

The rearrangement links TRBV2 to TRBJ2-5; 7 nucleotides match TRBD2. V shed 8 bases, J shed 3 bases, and the junction held 6 bases outside the gene matches. This CDR3 is 13 amino acids long. Germline assignment: CDR1 SNHLY and CDR2 FYNNEI. CDR3 residues: CASAGTIKETQYF. DNA of the CDR3: TGTGCCAGCGCCGGGACTATCAAAGAGACCCAGTACTTC.

This sequence joins TRBV7-2 and TRBJ2-3, with a weak D call TRBD2 (6 bases). Germline-derived CDR1 and CDR2 are SGHTA and FQGNSA. This CDR3 spans 15 amino acids. Deletions cut 1 base from V and 7 bases from J, with 15 bases between. The CDR3 DNA follows: TGTGCCAGCAGCTTAGGGGGGACTTTGCCCCATACGCAGTATTTT. It specifies CASSLGGTLPHTQYF.

This chain uses TRBV4-1 with TRBJ1-1; D is ambiguous. Germline assignment: CDR1 MGHRA and CDR2 YSYEKL. Trimming removed 2 bases at V and 1 base at J, with 8 bases between. This CDR3 contains 14 residues. CDR3 amino acids: CASSQQVQNTEAFF. The CDR3, as DNA: TGCGCCAGCAGCCAACAGGTCCAGAACACTGAAGCTTTCTTT.

The chain links TRBV6-5 to TRBJ2-3; D is ambiguous. V lost 2 bases, J lost 2 bases, and 8 bases lay in between. Germline loops: CDR1 MNHEY, CDR2 SVGAGI. The CDR3 runs 14 residues. CDR3: CASSYGAATDTQYF. The CDR3 coding sequence is TGTGCCAGCAGTTACGGCGCAGCCACAGATACGCAGTATTTT.

The rearrangement links TRBV30 to TRBJ2-2; 8 bases line up with TRBD2. Germline V CDR1 and CDR2: GTSNPN, SVGIG (reference sequence). V dropped 4 bases and J dropped 3; count of bases not matched to a gene: 13. This CDR3 has 17 amino acids. CDR3 sequence reads: CAWTRGGRRVHTGELFF. In nucleotides, the CDR3 is TGTGCCTGGACCCGGGGGGGAAGGAGGGTTCACACCGGGGAGCTGTTTTTT.

The count of this clone is one. The chain joins TRBV9 to TRBJ2-1; D is unclear. The germline CDR1 and CDR2 sequences are SGDLS and YYNGEE. The CDR3 is 14 amino acids. Between the trimmed V and J ends, which lost 4 bases and 9 bases, there was a span of 17 bases. The CDR3 reads CASSPTQDHREQFF. In nucleotides, the CDR3 is TGTGCCAGCAGCCCGACCCAGGACCATCGTGAGCAGTTCTTC.

In the case of this clone: The same CDR3 arises from other DNA sequences in this sample as well. This sequence joins TRBV5-6 and TRBJ2-5; D call uncertain. V was clipped by 4 bases and J by 4 bases, with 5 bases between them. The CDR3 spans 11 residues. The germline V gene encodes CDR1 SGHDT and CDR2 YYEEEE. CDR3 protein: CASSPGETQYF. The CDR3 region has the DNA TGTGCCAGCAGCCCCGGAGAGACCCAGTACTTC.

This rearrangement joins TRBV30 to TRBJ2-5; possibly TRBD2 for D (6 bases). Germline CDR1 and CDR2: GTSNPN and SVGIG (reference sequence). The germline V and J ends were trimmed by 1 base and 7 bases, with 7 bases remaining between them. This CDR3 spans 11 amino acids. CDR3 region: CAWSAEGTQYF. CDR3 in DNA: TGTGCCTGGAGTGCGGAGGGGACCCAGTACTTC.